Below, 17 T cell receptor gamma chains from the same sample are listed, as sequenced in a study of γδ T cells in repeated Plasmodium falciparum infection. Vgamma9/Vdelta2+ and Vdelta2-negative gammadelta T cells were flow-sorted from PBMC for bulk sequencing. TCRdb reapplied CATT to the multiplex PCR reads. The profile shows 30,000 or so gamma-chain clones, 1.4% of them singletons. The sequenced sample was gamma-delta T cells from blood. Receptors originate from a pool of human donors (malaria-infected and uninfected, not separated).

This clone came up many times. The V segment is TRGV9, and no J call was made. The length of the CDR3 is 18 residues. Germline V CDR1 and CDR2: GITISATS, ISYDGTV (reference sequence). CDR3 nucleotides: TGTGCCTTGTGGGAGGCCCAAACACCCCGGTTGGGCAAAAAAATCAGGGTATTT. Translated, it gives CALWEAQTPRLGKKIRVF.

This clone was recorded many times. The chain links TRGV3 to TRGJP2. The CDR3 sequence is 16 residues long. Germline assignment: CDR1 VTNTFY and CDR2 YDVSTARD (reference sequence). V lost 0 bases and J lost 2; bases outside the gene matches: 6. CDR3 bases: TGTGCCACCTGGGACAGGCGTTCCAGTAGTGATTGGATCAAGACGTTT. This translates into CATWDRRSSSDWIKTF.

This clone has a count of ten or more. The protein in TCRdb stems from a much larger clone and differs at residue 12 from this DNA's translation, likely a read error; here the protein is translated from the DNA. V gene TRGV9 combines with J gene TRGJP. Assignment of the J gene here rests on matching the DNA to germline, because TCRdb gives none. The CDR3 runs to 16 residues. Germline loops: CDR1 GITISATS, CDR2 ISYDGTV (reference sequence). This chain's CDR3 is CALWEIRELGKEIKVF. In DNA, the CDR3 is TGTGCCTTGTGGGAGATTCGAGAGTTGGGCAAAGAAATCAAGGTATTT.

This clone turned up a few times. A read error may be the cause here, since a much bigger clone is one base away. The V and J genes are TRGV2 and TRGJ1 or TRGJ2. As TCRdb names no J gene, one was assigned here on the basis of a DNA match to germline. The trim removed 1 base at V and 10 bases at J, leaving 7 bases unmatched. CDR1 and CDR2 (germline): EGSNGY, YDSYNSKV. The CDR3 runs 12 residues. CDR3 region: CATWDGSEKKLF. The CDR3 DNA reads TGTGCCACCTGGGACGGAAGCGAAAAGAAACTCTTT.

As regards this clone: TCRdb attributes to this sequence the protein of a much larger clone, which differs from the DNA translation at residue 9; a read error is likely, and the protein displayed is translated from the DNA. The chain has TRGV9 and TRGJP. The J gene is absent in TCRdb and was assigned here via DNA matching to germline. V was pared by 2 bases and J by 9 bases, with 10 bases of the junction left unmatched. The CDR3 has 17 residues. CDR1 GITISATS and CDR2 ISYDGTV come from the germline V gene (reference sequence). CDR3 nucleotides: TGTGCCTTGTGGGAGGATGGTTTGGGGTTGGGCAAAAAAATCAAGGTATTT. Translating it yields CALWEDGLGLGKKIKVF.

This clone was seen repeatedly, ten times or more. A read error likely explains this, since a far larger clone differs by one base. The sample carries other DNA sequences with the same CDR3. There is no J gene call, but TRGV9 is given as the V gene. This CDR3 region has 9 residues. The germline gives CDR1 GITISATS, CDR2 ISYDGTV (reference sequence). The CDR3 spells CALWEIKLF. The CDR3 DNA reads TGTGCCTTGTGGGAGATAAAACTTTTT.

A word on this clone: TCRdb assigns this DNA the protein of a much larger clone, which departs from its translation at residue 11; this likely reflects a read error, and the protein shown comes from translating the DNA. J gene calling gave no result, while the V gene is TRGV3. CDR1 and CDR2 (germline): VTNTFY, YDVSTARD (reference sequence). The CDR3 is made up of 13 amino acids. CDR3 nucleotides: TGTGCCACCTGGGGCCTCCCTTCGTATAAGGAACTCTTT. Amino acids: CATWGLPSYKELF.

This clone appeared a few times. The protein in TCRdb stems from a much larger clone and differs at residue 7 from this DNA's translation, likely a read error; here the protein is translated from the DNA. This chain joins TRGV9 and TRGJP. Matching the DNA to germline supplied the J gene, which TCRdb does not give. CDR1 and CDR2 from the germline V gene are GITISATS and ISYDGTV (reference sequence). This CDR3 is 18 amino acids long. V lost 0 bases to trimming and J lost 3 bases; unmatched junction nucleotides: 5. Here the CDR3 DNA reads TGTGCCTTGTGGGAGGTGATGGCGCAAGAGTTGGGCAAAAAAATCAAGGTATTT. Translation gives CALWEVMAQELGKKIKVF.

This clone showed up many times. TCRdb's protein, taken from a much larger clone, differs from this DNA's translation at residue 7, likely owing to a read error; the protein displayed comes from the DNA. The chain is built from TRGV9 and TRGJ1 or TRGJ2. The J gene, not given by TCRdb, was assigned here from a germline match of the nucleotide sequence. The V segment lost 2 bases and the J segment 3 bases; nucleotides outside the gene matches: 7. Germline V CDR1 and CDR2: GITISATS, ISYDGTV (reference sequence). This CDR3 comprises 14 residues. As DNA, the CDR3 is TGTGCCTTGTGGGAGGCAACCCCTTATTATAAGAAACTCTTT. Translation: CALWEATPYYKKLF.

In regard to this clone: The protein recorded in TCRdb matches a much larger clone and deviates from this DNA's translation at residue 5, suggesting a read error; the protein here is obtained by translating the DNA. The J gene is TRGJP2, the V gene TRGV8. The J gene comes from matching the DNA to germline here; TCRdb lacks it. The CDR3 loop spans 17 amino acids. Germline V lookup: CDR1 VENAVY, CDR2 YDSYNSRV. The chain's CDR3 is CATWGRRHGSSDWIKTF. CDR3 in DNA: TGTGCCACCTGGGGTAGGCGCCACGGGAGTAGTGATTGGATCAAGACGTTT.

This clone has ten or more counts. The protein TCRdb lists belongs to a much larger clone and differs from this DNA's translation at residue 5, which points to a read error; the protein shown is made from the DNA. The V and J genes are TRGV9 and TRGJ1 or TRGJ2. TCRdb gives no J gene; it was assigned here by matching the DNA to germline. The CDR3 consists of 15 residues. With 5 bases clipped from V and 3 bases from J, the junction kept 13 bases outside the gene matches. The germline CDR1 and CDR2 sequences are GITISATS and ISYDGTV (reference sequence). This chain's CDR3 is CALWVASLPYYKKLF. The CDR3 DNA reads TGTGCCTTGTGGGTGGCAAGCCTCCCTTATTATAAGAAACTCTTT.

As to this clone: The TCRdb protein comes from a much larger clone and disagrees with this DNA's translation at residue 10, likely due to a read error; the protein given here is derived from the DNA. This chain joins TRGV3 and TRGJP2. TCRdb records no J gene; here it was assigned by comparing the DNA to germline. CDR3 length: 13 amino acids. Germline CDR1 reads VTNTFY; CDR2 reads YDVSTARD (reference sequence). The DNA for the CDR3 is TGTGCCACCTGGGACTCGGGTGATTGGACCAAGACGTTT. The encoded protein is CATWDSGDWTKTF.

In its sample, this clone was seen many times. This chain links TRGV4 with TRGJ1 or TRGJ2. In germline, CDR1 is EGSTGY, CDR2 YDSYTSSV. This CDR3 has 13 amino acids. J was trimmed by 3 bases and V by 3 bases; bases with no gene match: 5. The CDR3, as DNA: TGTGCCACCTGGGATAGGTTTTATTATAAGAAACTCTTT. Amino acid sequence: CATWDRFYYKKLF.

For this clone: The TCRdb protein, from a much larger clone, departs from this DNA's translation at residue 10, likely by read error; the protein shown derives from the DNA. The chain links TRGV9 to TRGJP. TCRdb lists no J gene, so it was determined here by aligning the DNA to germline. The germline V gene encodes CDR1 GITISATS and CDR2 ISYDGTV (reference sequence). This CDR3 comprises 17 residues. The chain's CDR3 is CALWEVGKESGKKIKVF. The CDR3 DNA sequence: TGTGCCTTGTGGGAGGTAGGCAAGGAGTCGGGCAAAAAAATCAAGGTATTT.

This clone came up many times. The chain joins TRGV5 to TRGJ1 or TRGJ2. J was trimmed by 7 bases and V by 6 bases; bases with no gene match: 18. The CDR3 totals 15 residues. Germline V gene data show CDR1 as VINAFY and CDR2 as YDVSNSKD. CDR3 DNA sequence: TGTGCCACCTGGCCCCCGAGCCCTGGAGTATATAAGAAACTCTTT. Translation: CATWPPSPGVYKKLF.

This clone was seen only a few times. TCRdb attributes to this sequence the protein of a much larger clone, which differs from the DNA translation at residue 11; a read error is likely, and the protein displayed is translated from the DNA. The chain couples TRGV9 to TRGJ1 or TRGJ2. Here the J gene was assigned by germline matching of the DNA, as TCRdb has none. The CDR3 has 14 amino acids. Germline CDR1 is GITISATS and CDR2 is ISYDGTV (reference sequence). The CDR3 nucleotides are TGTGCCTTGTGGGAGCTTTTGAATTATTATGAGAAACTCTTT. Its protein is CALWELLNYYEKLF.

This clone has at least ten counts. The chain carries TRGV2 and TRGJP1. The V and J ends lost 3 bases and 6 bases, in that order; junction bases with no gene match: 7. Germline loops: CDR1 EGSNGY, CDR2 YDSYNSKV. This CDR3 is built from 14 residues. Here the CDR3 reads CATWDTRAGWFKIF. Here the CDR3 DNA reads TGTGCCACCTGGGACACGAGGGCTGGTTGGTTCAAGATATTT.